This T cell receptor beta chain was captured in a study of blood T cell repertoires in COVID-19. Study in general: Acute and convalescent COVID-19 samples came from the United States, Italy and Spain.

The junction had 5 bases not matched to a gene; V was cut back by 3 bases and J by 0 bases. CDR1 and CDR2 from the germline V gene are MNHEY and SVGAGI. This CDR3 spans 15 amino acids. Authors' data handling: Amplifying reference gene primers gave estimates of nucleated cell counts. Method: immunoSEQ multiplex PCR; TCRdb's copy keeps in-frame clones and lacks some. V, J and clone size are those of that table, while D and trimming were read from the DNA. The table records a few hundred thousand clones, roughly 85% of them present only once. The J gene is TRBJ2-7, the V gene TRBV6-5; 7 bases are a match to TRBD2. The sequenced sample consisted of peripheral blood. The clonotype comes from a woman aged 18-29 years with acute or convalescent COVID-19. The DNA of the CDR3 is TGTGCCAGCAGTTATTCTCGCGGGGGCTCCTACGAGCAGTACTTC. This gives the protein CASSYSRGGSYEQYF.